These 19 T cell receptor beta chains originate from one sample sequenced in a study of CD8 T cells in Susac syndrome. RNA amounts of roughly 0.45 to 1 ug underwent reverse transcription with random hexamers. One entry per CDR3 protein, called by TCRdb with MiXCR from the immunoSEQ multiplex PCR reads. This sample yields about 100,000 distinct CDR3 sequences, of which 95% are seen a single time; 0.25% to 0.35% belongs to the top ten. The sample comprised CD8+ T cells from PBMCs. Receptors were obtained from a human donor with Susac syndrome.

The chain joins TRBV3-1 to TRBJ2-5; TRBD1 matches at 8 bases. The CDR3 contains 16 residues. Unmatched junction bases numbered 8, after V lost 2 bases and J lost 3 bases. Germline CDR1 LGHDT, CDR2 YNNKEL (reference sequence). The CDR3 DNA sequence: TGTGCCAGCAGCCAACGCAGGGGGCCTACAAAAGAGACCCAGTACTTC. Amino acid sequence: CASSQRRGPTKETQYF.

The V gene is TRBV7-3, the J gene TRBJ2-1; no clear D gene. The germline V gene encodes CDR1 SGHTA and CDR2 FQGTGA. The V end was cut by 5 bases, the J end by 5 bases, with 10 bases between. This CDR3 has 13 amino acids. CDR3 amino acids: CASSPHLDNEQFF. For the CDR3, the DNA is TGTGCCAGCAGCCCCCACCTAGACAATGAGCAGTTCTTC.

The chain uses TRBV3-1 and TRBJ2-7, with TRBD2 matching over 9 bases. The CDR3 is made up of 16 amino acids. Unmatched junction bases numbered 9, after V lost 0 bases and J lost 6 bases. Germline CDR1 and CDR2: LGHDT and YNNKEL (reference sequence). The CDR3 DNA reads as TGTGCCAGCAGCCAAGATATAGCGGGAGTCAAGGGCGAGCAGTACTTC. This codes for CASSQDIAGVKGEQYF.

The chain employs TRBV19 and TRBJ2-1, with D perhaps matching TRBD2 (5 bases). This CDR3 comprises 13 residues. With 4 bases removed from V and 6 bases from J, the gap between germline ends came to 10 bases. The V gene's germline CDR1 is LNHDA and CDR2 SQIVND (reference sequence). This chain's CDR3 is CASSTLRGNEQFF. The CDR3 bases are TGTGCCAGTAGTACCCTCCGGGGCAATGAGCAGTTCTTC.

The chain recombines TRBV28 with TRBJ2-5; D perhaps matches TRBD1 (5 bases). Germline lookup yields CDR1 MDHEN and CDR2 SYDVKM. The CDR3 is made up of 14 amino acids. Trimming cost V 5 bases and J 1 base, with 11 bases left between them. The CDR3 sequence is CASSPRTIQETQYF. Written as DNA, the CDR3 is TGTGCCAGCAGTCCCCGGACAATCCAAGAGACCCAGTACTTC.

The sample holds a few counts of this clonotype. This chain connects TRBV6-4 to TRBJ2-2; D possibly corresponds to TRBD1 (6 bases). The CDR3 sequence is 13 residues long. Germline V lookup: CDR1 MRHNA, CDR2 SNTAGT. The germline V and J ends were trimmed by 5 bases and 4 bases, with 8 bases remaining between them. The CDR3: CASSQGSTGELFF. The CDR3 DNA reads TGTGCCAGCAGTCAGGGGAGCACCGGGGAGCTGTTTTTT.

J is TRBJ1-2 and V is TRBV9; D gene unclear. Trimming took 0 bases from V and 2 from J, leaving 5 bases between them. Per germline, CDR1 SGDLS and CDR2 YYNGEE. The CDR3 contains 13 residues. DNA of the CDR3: TGTGCCAGCAGCGTAGACGCGAACTATGGCTACACCTTC. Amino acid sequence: CASSVDANYGYTF. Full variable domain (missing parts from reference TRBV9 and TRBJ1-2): DSGVTQTPKHLITATGQRVTLRCSPRSGDLSVYWYQQSLDQGLQFLIQYYNGEERAKGNILERFSAQQFPDLHSELNLSSLELGDSALYFCASSVDANYGYTFGSGTRLTVV.

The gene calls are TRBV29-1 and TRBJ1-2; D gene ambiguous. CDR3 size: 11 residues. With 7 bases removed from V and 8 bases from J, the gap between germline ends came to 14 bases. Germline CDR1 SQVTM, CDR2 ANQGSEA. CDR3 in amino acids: CSGRTRMGYTF. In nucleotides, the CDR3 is TGCAGCGGAAGGACCAGGATGGGCTACACCTTC.

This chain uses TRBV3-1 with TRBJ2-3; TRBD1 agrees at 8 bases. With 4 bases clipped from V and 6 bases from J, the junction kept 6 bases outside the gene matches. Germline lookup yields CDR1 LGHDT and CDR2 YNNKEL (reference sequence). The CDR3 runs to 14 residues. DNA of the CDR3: TGTGCCAGCAGCCGAAGGACAGGGAAGGATACGCAGTATTTT. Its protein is CASSRRTGKDTQYF.

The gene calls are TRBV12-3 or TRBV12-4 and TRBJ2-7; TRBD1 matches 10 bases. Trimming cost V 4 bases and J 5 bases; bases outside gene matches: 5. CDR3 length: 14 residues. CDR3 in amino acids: CASSYRGQGHEQYF. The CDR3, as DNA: TGTGCCAGCAGTTACCGGGGACAGGGGCACGAGCAGTACTTC.

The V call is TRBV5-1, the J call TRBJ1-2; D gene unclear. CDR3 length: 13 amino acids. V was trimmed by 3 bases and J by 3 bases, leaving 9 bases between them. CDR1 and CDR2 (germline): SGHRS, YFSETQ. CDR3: CASSSAWDYGYTF. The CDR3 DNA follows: TGCGCCAGCAGCTCAGCCTGGGACTATGGCTACACCTTC.

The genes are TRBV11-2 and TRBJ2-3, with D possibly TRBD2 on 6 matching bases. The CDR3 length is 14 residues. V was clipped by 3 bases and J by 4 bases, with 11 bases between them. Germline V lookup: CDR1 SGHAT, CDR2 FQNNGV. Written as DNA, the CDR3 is TGTGCCAGCAGCTTTGGGACTTACCCAGATACGCAGTATTTT. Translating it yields CASSFGTYPDTQYF.

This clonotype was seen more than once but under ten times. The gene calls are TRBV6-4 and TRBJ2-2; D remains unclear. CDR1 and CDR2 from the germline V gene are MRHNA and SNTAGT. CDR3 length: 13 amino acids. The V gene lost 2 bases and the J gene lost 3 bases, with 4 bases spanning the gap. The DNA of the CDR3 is TGTGCCAGCAGTGACGGGGACACCGGGGAGCTGTTTTTT. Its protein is CASSDGDTGELFF.

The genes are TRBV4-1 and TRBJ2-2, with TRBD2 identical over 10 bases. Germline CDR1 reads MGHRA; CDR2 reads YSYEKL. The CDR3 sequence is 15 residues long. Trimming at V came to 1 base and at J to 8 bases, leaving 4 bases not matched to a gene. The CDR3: CASSQGLAGVGELFF. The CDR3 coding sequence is TGCGCCAGCAGCCAAGGGCTAGCGGGAGTGGGGGAGCTGTTTTTT.

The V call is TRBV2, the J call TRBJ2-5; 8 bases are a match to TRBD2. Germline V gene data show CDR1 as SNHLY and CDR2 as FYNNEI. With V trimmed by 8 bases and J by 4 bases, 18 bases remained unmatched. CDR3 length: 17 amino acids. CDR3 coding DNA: TGTGCCAGCTCCCGGACGGTAGCGGGAAATTTACTAGAGACCCAGTACTTC. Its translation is CASSRTVAGNLLETQYF.

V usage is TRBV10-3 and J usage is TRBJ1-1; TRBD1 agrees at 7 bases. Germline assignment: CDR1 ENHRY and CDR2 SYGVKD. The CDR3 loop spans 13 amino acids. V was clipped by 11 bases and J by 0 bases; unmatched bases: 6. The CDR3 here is CAGRTGMNTEAFF. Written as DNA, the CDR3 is TGTGCCGGCCGGACAGGAATGAACACTGAAGCTTTCTTT.

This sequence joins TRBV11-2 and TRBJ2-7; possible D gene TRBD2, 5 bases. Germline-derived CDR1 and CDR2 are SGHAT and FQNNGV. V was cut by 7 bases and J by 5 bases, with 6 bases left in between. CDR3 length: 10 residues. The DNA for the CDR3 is TGTGCCAGCAAGGAGGACGAGCAGTACTTC. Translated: CASKEDEQYF.

In nucleotides, the CDR3 is TGCAGCGTTGAAGACGGACTAGCGAGGCACAATGAGCAGTTCTTC. Its protein is CSVEDGLARHNEQFF. This sequence joins TRBV29-1 and TRBJ2-1; 9 bases are shared with TRBD2. The junction had 5 bases not matched to a gene; V was cut back by 0 bases and J by 5 bases. This CDR3 comprises 15 residues. Germline V CDR1 and CDR2: SQVTM, ANQGSEA.

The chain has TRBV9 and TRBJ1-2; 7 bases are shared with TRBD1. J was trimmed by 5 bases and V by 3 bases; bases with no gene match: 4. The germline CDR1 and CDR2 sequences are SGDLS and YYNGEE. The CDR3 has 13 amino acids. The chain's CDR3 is CASSAGGDYGYTF. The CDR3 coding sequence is TGTGCCAGCAGCGCAGGGGGAGATTATGGCTACACCTTC.